This T cell receptor beta chain was observed in a study of blood T cell repertoires in COVID-19. Assay: immunoSEQ multiplex PCR; the TCRdb copy retains only in-frame clones and omits some. The table has roughly 380,000 clones, around 87% seen once. Sequencing was performed on PBMCs or T cells enriched from blood (not recorded which). The TCR originated in a young man who had recovered from COVID-19.

As DNA, the CDR3 is TGTGCCAGCAGTTGGGGGGCCTATAATTCACCCCTCCACTTT. Its protein is CASSWGAYNSPLHF. The rearrangement joins TRBV7-3 to TRBJ1-6; TRBD1 might be the D (5 bases). This CDR3 is 14 amino acids long. Trimming pared 6 bases from V and 2 bases from J, leaving 8 bases between. CDR1 is SGHTA, CDR2 FQGTGA, per germline.